Reported below is one TCR beta chain. Antigen unknown. The CDR3 spans 13 residues. The V end was cut by 8 bases, the J end by 4 bases, with 11 bases between. The germline CDR1 and CDR2 sequences are MNHNS and SASEGT. This sample is part of a study of cytomegalovirus exposure and HLA in healthy donors. General observations from the study: Among the most significant clusters, several appeared linked to common viral pathogens in a later analysis.

The PCR employed 60 Vbeta primers together with 13 Jbeta primers. The assay was immunoSEQ multiplex PCR, and TCRdb's table has in-frame clones only and misses some. The table has over 150,000 clones, 75% to 85% seen once; the top ten hold about 10%. The clonotype comes from a man aged 50 to 60 in good health and CMV-seropositive. The V and J genes are TRBV6-1 and TRBJ1-4; no definite D call. Material for sequencing was PBMCs. CDR3 bases: TGTGCCAGCGGAGGACTCGGTAATGAAAAACTGTTTTTT. It encodes CASGGLGNEKLFF.